A few counts support the clone carrying this TCR beta chain. PCR amplification relied on 60 Vbeta primers (plus 13 Jbeta primers). Using immunoSEQ multiplex PCR, the repertoire was profiled, and TCRdb retains in-frame clones only, with some absent. The sample lists 280,000 or so clones, around nine tenths occurring once. From germline, CDR1 is SNHLY and CDR2 FYNNEI. The V gene lost 3 bases and the J gene lost 14 bases, with 22 bases spanning the gap. The CDR3 totals 14 residues. This entry comes from a study of cytomegalovirus exposure and HLA in healthy donors. This chain uses TRBV2 with TRBJ1-2, with a weak D call TRBD1 (5 bases). Sequenced material: PBMCs. This TCR was recovered from a woman younger than 35 in good health and CMV-seronegative. The CDR3 DNA sequence: TGTGCCAGCAGTGACATGGGCAGGGAGGTTTTGAGGACCTTC. Its protein is CASSDMGREVLRTF.